These 8 T cell receptor beta chains originate from one sample sequenced in a study of blood T cell repertoires in COVID-19. The method was immunoSEQ multiplex PCR; TCRdb's version includes in-frame clones alone and lacks a portion of them. The table has some 150,000 clones, about 85% seen once; the top ten hold 0.63%. Sequencing was done on a sample of peripheral blood. The receptors shown here come from a man between 60 and 75 years old with COVID-19, enrolled during active disease.

The chain links TRBV28 to TRBJ1-6, with 7 bases fitting TRBD1. J was trimmed by 7 bases and V by 3 bases; bases with no gene match: 12. Per germline, CDR1 MDHEN and CDR2 SYDVKM. The CDR3 extends over 17 amino acids. CDR3 sequence reads: CASSFFGGGQKNSPLHF. As DNA, the CDR3 is TGTGCCAGCAGTTTTTTCGGGGGGGGACAGAAAAATTCACCCCTCCACTTT.

V usage is TRBV12-3 or TRBV12-4 and J usage is TRBJ2-7; 9 nucleotides line up with TRBD1. This CDR3 has 13 residues. With V trimmed by 9 bases and J by 1 base, 4 bases remained unmatched. The CDR3 DNA reads TGTGCCAGTTCGACAGGGGGTTCCTACGAGCAGTACTTC. Translating it yields CASSTGGSYEQYF.

Here the CDR3 reads CASSPQLGGENIQYF. The CDR3 DNA is TGTGCCAGCTCACCACAGTTAGGGGGGGAAAACATTCAGTACTTC. The V and J genes are TRBV18 and TRBJ2-4; D might be TRBD2 (7 bases). The germline V and J ends were trimmed by 1 base and 5 bases, with 12 bases remaining between them. The germline gives CDR1 KGHSH, CDR2 LQKENI. CDR3 length: 15 amino acids.

The rearrangement joins TRBV3-1 (or the pseudogene TRBV3-2) to TRBJ2-7, with TRBD1 matching 8 bases. The germline CDR1 and CDR2 sequences are LGHDT and YNNKEL (reference sequence). Trimming at V came to 4 bases and at J to 5 bases, leaving 13 bases not matched to a gene. The CDR3 contains 16 residues. Here the CDR3 reads CASSPHRTGKTNEQYF. The CDR3 DNA is TGTGCCAGCAGCCCACACAGGACAGGGAAAACGAACGAGCAGTACTTC.

The V gene is TRBV25-1, the J gene TRBJ1-6; maybe TRBD1 (6 bases). V was clipped by 4 bases and J by 6 bases, with 7 bases between them. Germline V gives CDR1 MGHDK, CDR2 SYGVNS. The CDR3 is 13 amino acids. The CDR3 bases are TGTGCCAGCAGTGCACAGGGTAATTCACCCCTCCACTTT. Amino acid sequence: CASSAQGNSPLHF.

In its sample, this clone was seen once. The genes are TRBV6-2 or TRBV6-3 and TRBJ2-7, with 14 bases matching TRBD2. CDR1 MNHEY and CDR2 SVGEGT come from the germline V gene. The CDR3 contains 18 residues. Losses at the gene ends were 5 bases for V and 3 bases for J; bases not matched to a gene: 12. Here the CDR3 DNA reads TGTGCCAGCAGTCCACTCCCTGGACTAGCGGGGGGTAGCTACGAGCAGTACTTC. This sequence encodes CASSPLPGLAGGSYEQYF.

The chain is built from TRBV3-1 (or the pseudogene TRBV3-2) and TRBJ2-7, with D hard to call. Germline values: CDR1 LGHDT, CDR2 YNNKEL (reference sequence). V lost 2 bases and J lost 5, with 4 bases in between. The CDR3 totals 11 residues. The CDR3 DNA follows: TGTGCCAGCAGCCAAAGCAACGAGCAGTACTTC. Encoded protein: CASSQSNEQYF.

The J gene is TRBJ1-2, the V gene TRBV7-2; unclear D gene. This CDR3 has 13 amino acids. Trimming shortened V by 6 bases and J by 8 bases, and 16 bases separated the two germline ends. The germline CDR1 and CDR2 sequences are SGHTA and FQGNSA. CDR3 sequence reads: CASRAPFRTGYTF. For the CDR3, the DNA is TGTGCCAGCAGGGCCCCTTTTCGTACCGGCTACACCTTC.